The 8 T cell receptor beta chains below all came from one sample that was sequenced in a study of early T cells in non-severe SARS-CoV-2 infection (dated by TCRdb to about 2021). Library construction relied on 5' RACE. TCRdb records NextSeq 500 as the sequencer. TCRdb reworked the public reads: Q25 trimming with fastp, MiXCR clone assembly, productive beta chains retained. Rows with a matching CDR3 protein are joined into one entry that keeps the most common DNA and genes. The sample table lists about 42,000 distinct CDR3 sequences, about 6.5% of them with a count of one. In total, the top ten clones hold around 7.7% of the sample. The material sequenced was whole blood, taken at baseline. The receptors come from an adult who was a healthcare worker with PCR-confirmed SARS-CoV-2 infection or an uninfected control (not recorded which).

Many counts were recorded for this clonotype. The chain carries TRBV28 and TRBJ2-1; 8 bases fit TRBD2. Unmatched junction bases numbered 12, after V lost 7 bases and J lost 10 bases. Germline values: CDR1 MDHEN, CDR2 SYDVKM. This CDR3 has 14 residues. CDR3 in amino acids: CASTRGGGLWEQFF. The CDR3, as DNA: TGTGCCAGCACCCGGGGCGGGGGGCTCTGGGAGCAGTTCTTC.

At least ten counts were recorded for this clonotype. This rearrangement joins TRBV11-2 to TRBJ2-5, with TRBD1 as a possible D gene (5 bases). The CDR3 runs to 13 residues. V was pared by 5 bases and J by 1 base, with 8 bases between. In germline, CDR1 is SGHAT, CDR2 FQNNGV. CDR3 DNA sequence: TGTGCCAGCAGCCTGGGGCGCCAAGAGACCCAGTACTTC. It yields the protein CASSLGRQETQYF.

In this sample, this clonotype turned up many times. V gene TRBV29-1 combines with J gene TRBJ2-1; 7 positions match TRBD2. The CDR3 has 13 amino acids. V gave up 6 bases and J gave up 2 bases; unmatched junction bases: 4. Per the germline V gene, CDR1 is SQVTM and CDR2 is ANQGSEA. This CDR3 reads CSVDGLAYNEQFF. The CDR3 DNA reads TGCAGCGTGGACGGACTAGCCTACAATGAGCAGTTCTTC.

This clonotype was observed a few times. The junction departs from the called germline gene at one end, perhaps through a read error. This sequence joins TRBV7-3 and TRBJ2-3, with D possibly TRBD2 on 7 matching bases. This CDR3 has 14 residues. The germline V gene has CDR1 SGHTA and CDR2 FQGTGA. The CDR3 here is CASSLNGGPDTRYF. The CDR3 nucleotides are TGTGCCAGCAGCTTAAACGGGGGGCCCGATACGCGGTATTTT.

This clonotype occurred many times. The V gene is TRBV28, the J gene TRBJ2-7; 11 nucleotides line up with TRBD1. Trimming at V came to 5 bases and at J to 2 bases, leaving 5 bases not matched to a gene. CDR3 length equals 15 residues. The germline V gene encodes CDR1 MDHEN and CDR2 SYDVKM. Written as DNA, the CDR3 is TGTGCCAGCAGTACCCGGGGACAGGGGGCCTACGAGCAGTACTTC. This encodes CASSTRGQGAYEQYF.

V is TRBV28 and J is TRBJ2-1, with TRBD1 as a possible D gene (6 bases). V lost 7 bases and J 5 bases, leaving 12 bases between the germline ends. The CDR3 length is 13 residues. CDR1 and CDR2 from the germline V gene are MDHEN and SYDVKM. The CDR3 loop reads CASTTQGHNEQFF. In DNA, the CDR3 is TGTGCCAGCACCACACAGGGTCACAATGAGCAGTTCTTC.

The chain combines TRBV7-9 with TRBJ2-1; TRBD2 is a possible D gene (5 bases). The length of the CDR3 is 11 residues. CDR1 is SEHNR, CDR2 FQNEAQ, per germline (reference sequence). The V gene lost 9 bases and the J gene lost 2 bases, with 5 bases spanning the gap. The DNA for the CDR3 is TGTGCCAGGGAGGCCTACAATGAGCAGTTCTTC. As protein: CAREAYNEQFF. Full variable domain (missing parts from reference TRBV7-9 and TRBJ2-1): DTGVSQNPRHKITKRGQNVTFRCDPISEHNRLYWYRQTLGQGPEFLTYFQNEAQLEKSRLLSDRFSAERPKGSFSTLEIQRTEQGDSAMYLCAREAYNEQFFGPGTRLTVL.

This clonotype occurred many times. The chain couples TRBV3-1 to TRBJ2-1, with a weak D call TRBD1 (6 bases). With 6 bases removed from V and 3 bases from J, the gap between germline ends came to 12 bases. CDR1 is LGHDT and CDR2 is YNNKEL in the germline V gene (reference sequence). The CDR3 consists of 14 residues. DNA for the CDR3: TGTGCCAGCAGTCTGCCGGGACACTACAATGAGCAGTTCTTC. Protein: CASSLPGHYNEQFF.